One and the same sample provided the 18 T cell receptor beta chains below, sequenced in a study of T cell repertoires in cytomegalovirus infection. TCRdb re-derived calls from the reads in MiXCR, one entry per CDR3 protein. The sample consists of 600,000 to 800,000 distinct CDR3 sequences, approximately 25% of them appearing once. Sequencing was performed on CD8+ T cells from PBMCs. These receptors were taken from a human donor in good health (CMV status not recorded). Some clones in this sample may be carry-over from other donors' samples.

CDR3 region: CSVLGGVGGNEQYF. As DNA, the CDR3 is TGCAGCGTCCTGGGGGGGGTCGGGGGGAACGAGCAGTACTTC. The chain combines TRBV29-1 with TRBJ2-7, with 7 bases lining up with TRBD2. Per germline, CDR1 SQVTM and CDR2 ANQGSEA. The junction had 13 bases not matched to a gene; V was cut back by 6 bases and J by 5 bases. The CDR3 contains 14 residues.

This clonotype was detected a few times. J is TRBJ2-7 and V is TRBV7-9; tentative D call: TRBD1 (6 bases). Germline V gene sequence: CDR1 SEHNR, CDR2 FQNEAQ (reference sequence). The V end was cut by 5 bases, the J end by 2 bases, with 13 bases between. CDR3 length: 14 amino acids. CDR3 nucleotide sequence: TGTGCCAGCAGCCACCAGGGGTCCCCCTACGAGCAGTACTTC. It codes for CASSHQGSPYEQYF. Full variable domain (rest looked up from reference TRBV7-9 and TRBJ2-7): DTGVSQNPRHKITKRGQNVTFRCDPISEHNRLYWYRQTLGQGPEFLTYFQNEAQLEKSRLLSDRFSAERPKGSFSTLEIQRTEQGDSAMYLCASSHQGSPYEQYFGPGTRLTVT.

This clonotype was picked up many times. V usage is TRBV7-9 and J usage is TRBJ2-1, with D perhaps given as TRBD1 or TRBD2 (5 bases each). The V gene lost 5 bases and the J gene lost 0 bases, with 17 bases spanning the gap. Per the germline V gene, CDR1 is SEHNR and CDR2 is FQNEAQ (reference sequence). The CDR3 runs 17 residues. The CDR3 nucleotides are TGTGCCAGCAGCCACCTTAGAGGGACCTTCTCCTACAATGAGCAGTTCTTC. It specifies CASSHLRGTFSYNEQFF.

This clonotype was seen repeatedly, ten times or more. The rearrangement joins TRBV7-9 to TRBJ1-1; maybe TRBD1 (5 bases). V was trimmed by 6 bases and J by 4 bases, leaving 18 bases between them. The CDR3 contains 15 residues. Germline V lookup: CDR1 SEHNR, CDR2 FQNEAQ (reference sequence). DNA of the CDR3: TGTGCCAGCAGTCCTTGGCGGGGGGAAAGCACTGAAGCTTTCTTT. Translated: CASSPWRGESTEAFF.

The chain employs TRBV29-1 and TRBJ1-5; TRBD1 is a possible D gene (5 bases). Germline CDR1 SQVTM, CDR2 ANQGSEA. CDR3 length: 13 residues. V lost 7 bases and J lost 0, with 10 bases in between. Here the CDR3 DNA reads TGCAGCGCGGGGACGGATAGCAATCAGCCCCAGCATTTT. Translated: CSAGTDSNQPQHF.

This clonotype was observed a handful of times. This chain links TRBV29-1 with TRBJ2-2, with D possibly TRBD2 on 5 matching bases. Per germline, CDR1 SQVTM and CDR2 ANQGSEA. This CDR3 comprises 16 residues. The germline V and J ends were trimmed by 2 bases and 2 bases, with 15 bases remaining between them. CDR3 nucleotide sequence: TGCAGCGTTGAATATCTAGGGAGTACCAACACCGGGGAGCTGTTTTTT. Translated: CSVEYLGSTNTGELFF.

J is TRBJ1-1 and V is TRBV10-1; the D gene is possibly TRBD1 (6 bases). The CDR3 is made up of 12 amino acids. The V end lost 8 bases, the J end lost 4 bases, and 11 bases lay between the germline ends. Germline lookup yields CDR1 WNHNN and CDR2 SYGVQD (reference sequence). The CDR3 nucleotides read TGCGCCAGCGCCGAACAGGGCACTGAAGCTTTCTTT. Translated: CASAEQGTEAFF.

This clonotype appeared many times. CDR3 in amino acids: CASSERVQPGMGNEQFF. The CDR3 bases are TGTGCCAGCAGTGAAAGGGTGCAGCCAGGGATGGGCAATGAGCAGTTCTTC. The rearrangement uses TRBV6-4 and TRBJ2-1, with a weak D call TRBD1 (5 bases). Trimming removed 3 bases from V and 6 bases from J, with 21 bases in between. The CDR3 contains 17 residues. Germline values: CDR1 MRHNA, CDR2 SNTAGT.

This clonotype was counted many times. The chain carries TRBV20-1 and TRBJ2-2; 7 bases map to TRBD2. Germline V gene lookup returns CDR1 DFQATT and CDR2 SNEGSKA (reference sequence). V dropped 3 bases and J dropped 5; count of bases not matched to a gene: 6. The CDR3 consists of 14 residues. The CDR3 DNA reads as TGCAGTGCTAGCGGGGGGTCTGGGACCGGGGAGCTGTTTTTT. The encoded protein is CSASGGSGTGELFF.

V and J are TRBV4-1 and TRBJ2-7; 16 nucleotides agree with TRBD2. Germline V gives CDR1 MGHRA, CDR2 YSYEKL. With 0 bases clipped from V and 5 bases from J, the junction kept 7 bases outside the gene matches. This CDR3 spans 18 amino acids. Written as DNA, the CDR3 is TGCGCCAGCAGCCAAGACCCGGGACTAGCGGGGGGGCTAAACGAGCAGTACTTC. It specifies CASSQDPGLAGGLNEQYF.

This clonotype came up a few times. The V and J genes are TRBV9 and TRBJ2-1, with TRBD2 as a possible D gene (7 bases). In germline, CDR1 is SGDLS, CDR2 YYNGEE. V lost 0 bases and J 8 bases, leaving 15 bases between the germline ends. The CDR3 sequence is 15 residues long. In DNA, the CDR3 is TGTGCCAGCAGCGTAGCCGGGGGGCTACCCGATGAGCAGTTCTTC. This sequence encodes CASSVAGGLPDEQFF.

Here the CDR3 DNA reads TGCGCCAGCAGCTTGGCCACACCCTACGAGCAGTACTTC. Its translation: CASSLATPYEQYF. The V and J genes are TRBV5-1 and TRBJ2-7, with D uncertain. The V end was cut by 0 bases, the J end by 2 bases, with 6 bases between. Germline lookup yields CDR1 SGHRS and CDR2 YFSETQ. The CDR3 contains 13 residues.

The rearrangement uses TRBV6-5 and TRBJ1-2, with D hard to call. The germline V gene encodes CDR1 MNHEY and CDR2 SVGAGI. V lost 2 bases and J lost 5, with 21 bases in between. This CDR3 contains 17 residues. CDR3 coding DNA: TGTGCCAGCAGTTACAACCAGAAGGGTATCCTGGTTTATGGCTACACCTTC. Translating it yields CASSYNQKGILVYGYTF.

Written as DNA, the CDR3 is TGTGCCACCCTCCGAGGCTCAGGCTCCTACGAGCAGTACGTC. Its translation: CATLRGSGSYEQYV. The rearrangement joins TRBV6-2 or TRBV6-3 to TRBJ2-7; D gene ambiguous. V was pared by 10 bases and J by 0 bases, with 16 bases between. The CDR3 has 14 residues. Germline CDR1 and CDR2: MNHEY and SVGEGT.

The chain couples TRBV5-1 to TRBJ2-1, with 8 bases fitting TRBD1. Germline lookup yields CDR1 SGHRS and CDR2 YFSETQ. This CDR3 is built from 15 residues. V gave up 4 bases and J gave up 3 bases; unmatched junction bases: 6. CDR3 region: CASSLRDRNYNEQFF. In DNA form, the CDR3 reads TGCGCCAGCAGCCTCCGGGACAGGAACTACAATGAGCAGTTCTTC.

The gene calls are TRBV6-5 and TRBJ2-3; no reliable D call. Germline lookup yields CDR1 MNHEY and CDR2 SVGAGI. The V and J ends lost 0 bases and 4 bases respectively, with 8 bases between them. The CDR3 spans 14 residues. CDR3 in DNA: TGTGCCAGCAGTTACTCGATAGGGCCAGATACGCAGTATTTT. It is translated as CASSYSIGPDTQYF.

CDR3 coding DNA: TGTGCCAGCAGCTTACTCTCTCTGGGCGGAAACACCATATATTTT. This gives the protein CASSLLSLGGNTIYF. The chain recombines TRBV7-9 with TRBJ1-3; D gene unclear. The CDR3 extends over 15 amino acids. V was cut by 2 bases and J by 4 bases, with 12 bases left in between. Germline-derived CDR1 and CDR2 are SEHNR and FQNEAQ (reference sequence).

This sequence joins TRBV11-1 and TRBJ2-7; a possible D gene is TRBD2 (5 bases). The CDR3 covers 15 residues. Trimming removed 5 bases from V and 5 bases from J, with 19 bases in between. CDR1 SGHAT and CDR2 FQDESV come from the germline V gene (reference sequence). The CDR3 coding sequence is TGTGCCAGCAGCCCGGGCAGAGGGAGAATACACGAGCAGTACGTC. Translation gives CASSPGRGRIHEQYV.